Listed below are T cell receptor beta chains from one sample, sequenced in a study of T cell responses to AZD1222 COVID-19 vaccine. TCRdb keeps only in-frame clones here, not all; method: immunoSEQ multiplex PCR. The table records around 130,000 clones, roughly nine tenths of them present only once. Here the sequenced sample was peripheral blood, taken on day 0 of AZD1222 vaccination. Every receptor here comes from an adult in good health. Both conserved end residues are part of each CDR3. D genes are given only for firm matches. Only some rows state a clone size, as once, few, many or a class for expanded clones.

CDR3,DNA,D,size,V,J
CASSIGRAGTDTQYF,TGTGCCAGTAGTATAGGCAGAGCGGGGACAGATACGCAGTATTTT,TRBD2,-,TRBV19,TRBJ2-3
CASSDKMAGPNTEAFF,TGTGCCAGCAGTGACAAAATGGCAGGACCGAACACTGAAGCTTTCTTT,-,few,TRBV6-1,TRBJ1-1
CACYSGKLYEQYF,TGTGCCTGTTATAGCGGGAAGTTGTACGAGCAGTACTTC,TRBD2,-,TRBV28,TRBJ2-7
CASTPPGGSGGYTF,TGTGCCAGCACCCCCCCGGGGGGCAGTGGTGGCTACACCTTC,-,-,TRBV3-1/TRBV3-2,TRBJ1-2
CASSQDPSDRSGNTIYF,TGTGCCAGCAGCCAAGACCCTTCGGACAGATCTGGAAACACCATATATTTT,-,-,TRBV4-2,TRBJ1-3
CAWSGTGGGQPQHF,TGTGCCTGGAGTGGGACAGGGGGCGGTCAGCCCCAGCATTTT,TRBD1,-,TRBV30,TRBJ1-5
CSVHRFGAEDTEAFF,TGCAGCGTGCACAGATTCGGGGCGGAGGACACTGAAGCTTTCTTT,-,-,TRBV29-1,TRBJ1-1
CASSRQDRAGYTF,TGTGCCAGCAGCCGCCAGGACAGGGCTGGCTACACCTTC,TRBD1,-,TRBV12-3/TRBV12-4,TRBJ1-2
CASRPAGTGGEQYF,TGCGCCAGCAGACCAGCCGGGACAGGGGGCGAGCAGTACTTC,TRBD1,-,TRBV5-1,TRBJ2-7
CASSGDRGQAFF,TGTGCCAGCAGTGGGGACAGGGGTCAAGCTTTCTTT,TRBD1,-,TRBV6-6,TRBJ1-1
CASSLFGNEQFF,TGTGCCAGCAGTTTATTCGGTAATGAGCAGTTCTTC,-,-,TRBV27,TRBJ2-1
CASRGQSSNQPQHF,TGCGCCAGCAGAGGACAAAGTAGCAATCAGCCCCAGCATTTT,-,-,TRBV5-1,TRBJ1-5
CASSYGDGQGNEKLFF,TGTGCCAGCAGTTACGGGGATGGGCAGGGCAATGAAAAACTGTTTTTT,-,-,TRBV6-6,TRBJ1-4
CASSQTERGSYNEQFF,TGCGCCAGCAGCCAAACTGAGCGGGGGTCCTACAATGAGCAGTTCTTC,TRBD2,-,TRBV5-1,TRBJ2-1
CASRQGRANTGELFF,TGTGCCAGCAGACAGGGACGGGCGAACACCGGGGAGCTGTTTTTT,-,-,TRBV6-5,TRBJ2-2
CASTPLVDQPQHF,TGTGCCAGCACCCCTCTCGTGGATCAGCCCCAGCATTTT,-,-,TRBV6-5,TRBJ1-5
CASSLDGRPSSGNTIYF,TGTGCCAGCAGCTTAGACGGGCGGCCGAGCTCTGGAAACACCATATATTTT,-,-,TRBV7-3,TRBJ1-3
CASSTRGTYGYTF,TGTGCCAGCAGTACCAGGGGAACCTATGGCTACACCTTC,-,-,TRBV6-5,TRBJ1-2
CASSLQDRVSGEQYF,TGTGCCAGCAGCTTGCAGGACAGGGTATCGGGGGAGCAGTACTTC,TRBD1,-,TRBV5-4,TRBJ2-7
CASRLAGNTDTQYF,TGCGCCAGCAGACTAGCGGGAAACACAGATACGCAGTATTTT,TRBD2,-,TRBV5-1,TRBJ2-3
CASSLVPASAEAFF,TGCGCCAGCAGCTTGGTACCAGCTTCCGCTGAAGCTTTCTTT,-,once,TRBV5-1,TRBJ1-1
CASSLSQGAGYTF,TGTGCCAGCAGCTTGTCGCAGGGTGCTGGCTACACCTTC,-,-,TRBV5-6,TRBJ1-2
CASSPGQPGNTIYF,TGTGCCAGTAGCCCGGGACAACCTGGAAACACCATATATTTT,-,-,TRBV19,TRBJ1-3
CASSGSGKGDSEKLFF,TGTGCCAGCAGTGGCTCAGGGAAGGGGGATTCAGAAAAACTGTTTTTT,-,-,TRBV25-1,TRBJ1-4
CASSVGGGGGSGELFF,TGTGCCAGCAGCGTAGGCGGTGGAGGGGGCTCCGGGGAGCTGTTTTTT,-,-,TRBV9,TRBJ2-2
CATSDGSYNSPLHF,TGTGCCACTTCGGACGGATCCTATAATTCACCCCTCCACTTT,-,-,TRBV19,TRBJ1-6
CASSQDYGQPNLRSGNTIYF,TGTGCCAGCAGCCAAGATTACGGACAGCCAAACTTACGCTCTGGAAACACCATATATTTT,-,-,TRBV14,TRBJ1-3
CASSQVVGNTGELFF,TGTGCCAGCAGCCAAGTTGTAGGGAACACCGGGGAGCTGTTTTTT,-,once,TRBV3-1/TRBV3-2,TRBJ2-2
CASRIRVYNEQFF,TGTGCCAGCAGGATCAGGGTCTACAATGAGCAGTTCTTC,-,once,TRBV7-2,TRBJ2-1
CASRGDSKGDGYTF,TGCGCCAGCCGTGGGGACAGCAAAGGTGATGGCTACACCTTC,TRBD1,few,TRBV10-1,TRBJ1-2
CASTDREVRNSPLHF,TGTGCCAGCACCGACAGGGAGGTTCGCAATTCACCCCTCCACTTT,TRBD1,-,TRBV6-5,TRBJ1-6
CASSPGGEEKLFF,TGTGCCAGCAGCCCGGGGGGGGAAGAAAAACTGTTTTTT,-,-,TRBV28,TRBJ1-4
CASSTYRGRGETQYF,TGTGCCAGCAGCACCTACAGGGGGCGCGGGGAGACCCAGTACTTC,TRBD1,-,TRBV7-8,TRBJ2-5
CASSVGNRGKIYGYTF,TGTGCCAGCAGCGTGGGCAATCGGGGCAAAATCTATGGCTACACCTTC,-,-,TRBV9,TRBJ1-2
CASKYRDGDSYEQYF,TGCGCCAGCAAGTACCGGGACGGAGACTCCTACGAGCAGTACTTC,-,-,TRBV5-1,TRBJ2-7
CASSLFIGLAGGPTYEQYF,TGTGCCAGCAGTTTATTCATAGGACTAGCGGGAGGGCCAACCTACGAGCAGTACTTC,TRBD2,-,TRBV27,TRBJ2-7
CASSFISGSDYNEQFF,TGCGCCAGCAGCTTTATTTCAGGAAGCGACTACAATGAGCAGTTCTTC,-,-,TRBV5-1,TRBJ2-1
CASWGVGSRQPQHF,TGTGCCAGCTGGGGGGTTGGTTCTCGGCAGCCCCAGCATTTT,-,-,TRBV28,TRBJ1-5
CASSLAARESTF,TGTGCCAGCAGCTTAGCGGCAAGGGAGAGCACCTTC,-,-,TRBV7-9,TRBJ1-2
CASSQRSQGQPQHF,TGTGCCAGCAGCCAACGATCCCAGGGCCAGCCCCAGCATTTT,-,-,TRBV3-1/TRBV3-2,TRBJ1-5